This TCR beta chain was identified during a study of T cell clones after liver transplantation. Study in general: Post-transplant blood was tracked for graft-donor-reactive T cell clones identified in a pre-transplant mixed lymphocyte reaction.

As concerns this clone: Its antigen is not known.

Whole-study findings and limits: Migration into the graft, not deletion, may explain lost graft donor-reactive T cells.

Germline loops: CDR1 SGHVS, CDR2 FNYEAQ. The CDR3 has 14 amino acids. V shed 5 bases and J shed 4 bases, with 14 bases lying between them. Method: immunoSEQ multiplex PCR; TCRdb's copy keeps in-frame clones and lacks some. The sample consists of around 15,000 clones, about four fifths of them appearing once. The genes are TRBV7-6 and TRBJ1-1; TRBD1 might be the D (5 bases). The material sequenced was CD8+ T cells from blood, taken approximately 50 months after liver transplant. This receptor was taken from a human patient who received a liver transplant. Among the T cells, some may be from the graft donor. CDR3 DNA sequence: TGTGCCAGCAGCGCAGACAGCCCAACCACTGAAGCTTTCTTT. The encoded protein is CASSADSPTTEAFF.